This T cell receptor beta chain was recorded in a study of CD8+CD57+ T cells in acquired aplastic anemia. The study, taken as a whole, reports: The CD8+ Simpson's diversity of patients and controls was not significantly different.

Germline CDR1 is SGHVS and CDR2 is FNYEAQ. V lost 5 bases to trimming and J lost 9 bases, with 12 bases between them. This CDR3 has 12 amino acids. Genomic DNA templated the TCR beta VDJ and CDR3 profiling. One entry per CDR3 protein, called by TCRdb with MiXCR from the reads. The repertoire holds about 110,000 distinct CDR3 sequences, with less than 65% as singletons. Turning to this clonotype: Antigen unknown.

Sequencing was carried out using sorted CD4+, CD8+, or CD8+CD57+ T cells (not recorded which) from PBMCs. The rearrangement joins TRBV7-6 to TRBJ2-3; unclear D gene. The source is a human donor in good health, serving as a control. CDR3: CASSASVGTQYF. The CDR3 region has the DNA TGTGCCAGCAGCGCCAGTGTGGGCACGCAGTATTTT.